The 21 T cell receptor beta chains listed next were all sequenced from one sample in a study of T cells in Graves' hyperthyroidism and ophthalmopathy (dated by TCRdb to the late 2010s). Library method: multiplex PCR. The sample was run on an Illumina HiSeq 2000. The TCR beta CDR3 regions were amplified from RNA transcripts. For the first round of RT-PCR on the TCR CDR3, the HTBI primer set was used together with the Qiagen OneStep RT-PCR kit. TCRdb reprocessed the public reads (quality trimming at Q25 with fastp, clone calling with MiXCR) and kept in-frame beta chains. When rows share a CDR3 protein, they turn into one entry using the most common DNA and genes. The sample yields approximately 320,000 distinct CDR3 sequences; roughly 17% were counted once. The ten largest clonotypes hold 33% of the sample. Source material: blood. The receptors stem from a man aged 25 to 45 with Graves' hyperthyroidism.

The chain has TRBV7-6 and TRBJ2-4; TRBD2 aligns across 7 bases. The CDR3 has 18 amino acids. Unmatched junction bases numbered 12, after V lost 0 bases and J lost 4 bases. Germline CDR1 reads SGHVS; CDR2 reads FNYEAQ. CDR3 DNA: TGTGCCAGCAGCTTAGCGCCCGGGAGGCCTGATAAAAAAAACATTCAGTACTTC. The encoded protein is CASSLAPGRPDKKNIQYF.

The CDR3 region is CASSDSGGTRDTQYF. The CDR3 nucleotides are TGTGCCAGCAGTGACTCAGGGGGGACCCGAGATACGCAGTATTTT. The J gene is TRBJ2-3, the V gene TRBV6-1; possibly TRBD1 for D (7 bases). Trimming cost V 3 bases and J 5 bases, with 15 bases left between them. This CDR3 region has 15 residues. Per germline, CDR1 MNHNS and CDR2 SASEGT.

The V gene is TRBV10-3, the J gene TRBJ2-3; 11 nucleotides align to TRBD1. Germline CDR1 and CDR2: ENHRY and SYGVKD. The CDR3 covers 14 residues. Trimming took 6 bases from V and 6 from J; bases not matched to a gene: 5. This chain's CDR3 is CAIRMDRGQDTQYF. The CDR3 DNA sequence: TGTGCCATCAGGATGGACAGGGGGCAGGATACGCAGTATTTT.

This clonotype was detected a few times. The chain recombines TRBV9 with TRBJ2-3; 8 bases align to TRBD2. Germline CDR1 SGDLS, CDR2 YYNGEE. V shed 3 bases and J 0 bases; nucleotides not matched to a gene: 6. The CDR3 consists of 16 residues. The CDR3 reads CASSDSGTRSTDTQYF. For the CDR3, the DNA is TGTGCCAGCAGCGACAGCGGGACTAGGAGCACAGATACGCAGTATTTT.

This clonotype was seen repeatedly, ten times or more. J is TRBJ2-7 and V is TRBV20-1; unclear D gene. Germline loops: CDR1 DFQATT, CDR2 SNEGSKA (reference sequence). V was cut by 4 bases and J by 2 bases, with 15 bases left in between. This CDR3 spans 14 amino acids. CDR3: CSATLGTTPYEQYF. Written as DNA, the CDR3 is TGCAGTGCTACCTTGGGTACTACCCCCTACGAGCAGTACTTC.

This clonotype was detected a few times. The chain is built from TRBV29-1 and TRBJ1-1; D unclear. The germline gives CDR1 SQVTM, CDR2 ANQGSEA. CDR3 length: 13 residues. V was pared by 0 bases and J by 5 bases, with 10 bases between. CDR3 nucleotides: TGCAGCGTTGAAGAAGGGTTCGGTACTGAAGCTTTCTTT. This encodes CSVEEGFGTEAFF.

The chain has TRBV2 and TRBJ2-3; D gene ambiguous. Germline V gene sequence: CDR1 SNHLY, CDR2 FYNNEI. The CDR3 has 13 residues. V gave up 6 bases and J gave up 7 bases, with 14 bases separating them. The CDR3: CASRGLGTNTQYF. For the CDR3, the DNA is TGTGCCAGCAGAGGTCTAGGTACCAATACGCAGTATTTT. The full variable domain, its missing parts supplied by reference TRBV2 and TRBJ2-3, is EPEVTQTPSHQVTQMGQEVILRCVPISNHLYFYWYRQILGQKVEFLVSFYNNEISEKSEIFDDQFSVERPDGSNFTLKIRSTKLEDSAMYFCASRGLGTNTQYFGPGTRLTVL.

The table lists this clonotype with a few counts. The chain combines TRBV5-1 with TRBJ1-6; the D gene is possibly TRBD1 (5 bases). This CDR3 has 14 amino acids. The germline CDR1 and CDR2 sequences are SGHRS and YFSETQ. V was shortened by 0 bases and J by 8 bases, with 9 bases between the two germline ends. The CDR3 bases are TGCGCCAGCAGCTTGGCAGGGCAGGATTCACCCCTCCACTTT. Translation gives CASSLAGQDSPLHF.

The CDR3 DNA follows: TGTGCCAGCAGTTACTCTTGGGGGAGGCCAGATACGCAGTATTTT. Its protein is CASSYSWGRPDTQYF. This chain connects TRBV6-5 to TRBJ2-3; D perhaps matches TRBD2 (6 bases). Trimming removed 0 bases at V and 4 bases at J, with 11 bases between. CDR3 length equals 15 residues. Germline V gives CDR1 MNHEY, CDR2 SVGAGI.

This clonotype was seen ten or more times. CDR3 in DNA: TGTGCCAGCAGCCACACGGGGGTGGTATCGACCGGGGAGCTGTTTTTT. Translation: CASSHTGVVSTGELFF. The genes are TRBV11-3 and TRBJ2-2; weak D call: TRBD2 (6 bases). The V gene's germline CDR1 is SGHNT and CDR2 YENEEA. This CDR3 is 16 amino acids long. The germline V and J ends were trimmed by 5 bases and 5 bases, with 18 bases remaining between them.

This clonotype was found many times. V gene TRBV29-1 combines with J gene TRBJ2-3; D remains unclear. The CDR3 extends over 14 amino acids. Germline V gene data show CDR1 as SQVTM and CDR2 as ANQGSEA. The CDR3 sequence is CTRRAVALGDTQYF. The CDR3 nucleotides read TGCACCCGACGGGCGGTCGCATTAGGAGATACGCAGTATTTT.

This clonotype showed up many times. The rearrangement uses TRBV6-6 and TRBJ1-2; 11 positions match TRBD1. Unmatched junction bases numbered 4, after V lost 2 bases and J lost 8 bases. Germline CDR1 reads MNHNY; CDR2 reads SVGAGI (reference sequence). The CDR3 contains 14 residues. The CDR3 nucleotides read TGTGCCAGCAGTTACCGGACAGGGGGCAAAGGCTACACCTTC. It yields the protein CASSYRTGGKGYTF.

V usage is TRBV6-1 and J usage is TRBJ1-6; D ambiguous. The germline gives CDR1 MNHNS, CDR2 SASEGT. V lost 7 bases to trimming and J lost 9 bases, with 16 bases between them. This CDR3 contains 14 residues. CDR3 loop: CASTSVEGGSPLHF. CDR3 bases: TGTGCCAGCACCTCGGTGGAGGGAGGTTCACCCCTCCACTTT.

This clonotype was seen ten or more times. CDR3 coding DNA: TGTGCCCTCGGTCCCGGCGGGACTCCTACCTACGAGCAGTACTTC. Translating gives CALGPGGTPTYEQYF. V gene TRBV10-3 combines with J gene TRBJ2-7, with D maybe TRBD2 (6 bases). V was cut by 11 bases and J by 2 bases, with 22 bases left in between. The germline V gene encodes CDR1 ENHRY and CDR2 SYGVKD. CDR3 length equals 15 residues.

This clonotype was seen at least ten times. V is TRBV7-2 and J is TRBJ2-5; maybe TRBD2 (5 bases). Trimming removed 1 base at V and 4 bases at J, with 7 bases between. In germline, CDR1 is SGHTA, CDR2 FQGNSA. There are 13 residues in the CDR3. CDR3 amino acids: CASSLVEGETQYF. CDR3 nucleotides: TGTGCCAGCAGCTTAGTCGAGGGAGAGACCCAGTACTTC.

This clonotype was seen ten or more times. This chain links TRBV15 with TRBJ2-1, with 9 bases identical to TRBD2. Trimming took 4 bases from V and 4 from J; bases not matched to a gene: 8. The CDR3 runs 16 residues. Germline V gene lookup returns CDR1 LNHNV and CDR2 YYDKDF (reference sequence). The DNA of the CDR3 is TGTGCCACCAGCACTACGACTAGCGGAGTTTACAATGAGCAGTTCTTC. Its protein is CATSTTTSGVYNEQFF.

The sample holds many counts of this clonotype. This chain joins TRBV5-6 and TRBJ2-1; 7 positions agree with TRBD2. Germline CDR1 and CDR2: SGHDT and YYEEEE. V lost 5 bases and J lost 10; bases outside the gene matches: 3. This CDR3 has 11 amino acids. The CDR3 DNA follows: TGTGCCAGCAGTGGGGGGGGAGAGCAGTTCTTC. Residues: CASSGGGEQFF.

This clonotype was counted a few times. The chain links TRBV7-3 to TRBJ2-2; 9 positions match TRBD2. The length of the CDR3 is 14 residues. V lost 10 bases and J lost 5; bases outside the gene matches: 8. CDR1 is SGHTA and CDR2 is FQGTGA in the germline V gene. CDR3 in DNA: TGTGCCACCACGATAGCGGGAGATACCGGGGAGCTGTTTTTT. Its protein is CATTIAGDTGELFF.

This clonotype has at least ten counts. This chain joins TRBV29-1 and TRBJ2-1; 8 bases are a match to TRBD2. J gave up 8 bases and V 1 base, and 10 bases lay outside the gene matches. The CDR3 loop spans 15 amino acids. The V gene's germline CDR1 is SQVTM and CDR2 ANQGSEA. The CDR3 bases are TGCAGCGTTGAAGTCGCGGGAGGCACTGGTGATGAGCAGTTCTTC. Amino acid sequence: CSVEVAGGTGDEQFF.

This clonotype was seen ten or more times. The CDR3 bases are TGTGCCAGCAGCCAAGAGTCGGGAGGGGGTTACAATGAGCAGTTCTTC. As protein: CASSQESGGGYNEQFF. The V and J genes are TRBV3-1 and TRBJ2-1, with TRBD2 matching over 8 bases. CDR1 LGHDT and CDR2 YNNKEL come from the germline V gene (reference sequence). V was clipped by 0 bases and J by 4 bases; unmatched bases: 5. CDR3 length: 16 amino acids.

This clonotype appeared a few times. The chain recombines TRBV28 with TRBJ1-4; 7 bases are shared with TRBD1. Trimming at V came to 6 bases and at J to 6 bases, leaving 4 bases not matched to a gene. Germline V gene data show CDR1 as MDHEN and CDR2 as SYDVKM. CDR3 length: 13 amino acids. CDR3 loop: CASRPGQHEKLFF. The CDR3 DNA sequence: TGTGCCAGCAGGCCGGGACAGCATGAAAAACTGTTTTTT.